This section outlines one TCR beta chain sequence together with its context. This sample is drawn from a study of blood T cell repertoires in COVID-19. Study overall: Samples taken during acute and convalescent COVID-19 were collected in the United States, Italy and Spain. T cells, B-cell-depleted T cells, or PBMCs provided the cDNA or gDNA that served as material.

Original methodology: Reference gene primer amplification gave estimated nucleated cell counts. Repertoires were generated with immunoSEQ multiplex PCR, while TCRdb's copy carries only in-frame clones and drops some. V and J calls and clone size follow that table, whereas D and trimming were derived from the DNA. The sample includes about 110,000 clones, 76% of them seen just once. CDR1 and CDR2 from the germline V gene are SGHVS and FQNEAQ. Trimming at V came to 7 bases and at J to 9 bases, leaving 8 bases not matched to a gene. The CDR3 contains 14 residues. The receptor comes from a woman aged 80 or over with acute or convalescent COVID-19. The specimen sequenced was peripheral blood. The chain couples TRBV7-8 to TRBJ1-6; 8 bases are shared with TRBD1. The CDR3, as DNA: TGTGCCAGCACCGACAGGGGAGAGTCTTCACCCCTCCACTTT. It yields the protein CASTDRGESSPLHF. Filled out from reference TRBV7-8 and TRBJ1-6, the complete variable domain reads GAGVSQSPRYKVAKRGQDVALRCDPISGHVSLFWYQQALGQGPEFLTYFQNEAQLDKSGLPSDRFFAERPEGSVSTLKIQRTQQEDSAVYLCASTDRGESSPLHFGNGTRLTVT.